The sequence of this T cell receptor beta chain was determined in a study of cytotoxic CD8 clonotypes in ibrutinib-treated CLL. Study-wide context: Responses comprised about 25 partial and 2 complete; at median around six years, around 15 remained remitted and about 12 progressed.

The junction had 13 bases not matched to a gene; V was cut back by 3 bases and J by 2 bases. Germline CDR1 MGHDK, CDR2 SYGVNS. CDR3 size: 17 residues. Profiling relied on immunoSEQ multiplex PCR, and the TCRdb table lists in-frame clones only, not all of them. Of roughly 200,000 clones listed, 79% are singletons. General study points: Clonality went up at ibrutinib response and then declined back toward baseline at progression.

A remark on this clone: Its antigen is still unknown.

Sequenced material: PBMCs, taken after 12 months of ibrutinib treatment. The V call is TRBV25-1, the J call TRBJ2-7; 7 bases map to TRBD2. The source of this sequence is a human donor with chronic lymphocytic leukemia. CDR3 amino acids: CASSDSFSGLPAYEQYF. The CDR3 region has the DNA TGTGCCAGCAGTGATTCTTTCTCGGGACTACCCGCCTACGAGCAGTACTTC.